A single sample is the source of the 9 T cell receptor beta chains below, sequenced in a study of T-cell memory formation after mild COVID-19. TCRdb re-derived calls from the 5' RACE reads in MiXCR, one entry per CDR3 protein. The table has hundreds of thousands of distinct CDR3 sequences, approximately 15% seen once; the top ten hold roughly 7.7%. Sequencing was done on a sample of PBMCs or a T cell subset sorted from them (not recorded which). Every receptor here comes from an adult woman who had mild COVID-19 (a few samples of this study predate the infection). Cell type and time point are not known.

This clonotype was counted a single time. The chain combines TRBV19 with TRBJ2-1; D is tentatively TRBD1 or TRBD2 (5 bases each). The CDR3 totals 13 residues. Germline V lookup: CDR1 LNHDA, CDR2 SQIVND (reference sequence). V lost 3 bases to trimming and J lost 8 bases, with 11 bases between them. The CDR3 here is CASSMWGSDEQFF. In DNA form, the CDR3 reads TGTGCCAGTAGTATGTGGGGGAGCGATGAGCAGTTCTTC.

Ten or more counts support this clonotype. V is TRBV2 and J is TRBJ2-3, with D perhaps matching TRBD2 (5 bases). Germline V gene lookup returns CDR1 SNHLY and CDR2 FYNNEI. V was trimmed by 4 bases and J by 1 base, leaving 6 bases between them. The CDR3 extends over 13 amino acids. The CDR3 nucleotides are TGTGCCAGCAGTGTGGAGGGCACAGATACGCAGTATTTT. Protein sequence: CASSVEGTDTQYF.

This clonotype appeared a few times. The chain has TRBV7-7 and TRBJ2-2; TRBD2 matches 8 bases. Trimming at V came to 2 bases and at J to 6 bases, leaving 5 bases not matched to a gene. Germline V gene data show CDR1 as SSHAT and CDR2 as FNYEAQ (reference sequence). The CDR3 is 15 residues long. The CDR3 DNA reads as TGTGCCAGCAGCTTAACGCGGGGGGTCTCCGGGGAGCTGTTTTTT. Translating gives CASSLTRGVSGELFF.

This clonotype has more than one count but fewer than ten. The rearrangement joins TRBV24-1 to TRBJ2-1; 8 bases agree with TRBD2. Germline V gives CDR1 KGHDR, CDR2 SFDVKD. The CDR3 totals 16 residues. The J segment lost 5 bases and the V segment lost 2 bases, leaving 7 bases of the junction unmatched. CDR3 bases: TGTGCCACCAGTGATTACCTCGCGGGGGGTAACAATGAGCAGTTCTTC. Protein sequence: CATSDYLAGGNNEQFF.

The table lists this clonotype with a few counts. The rearrangement links TRBV7-6 to TRBJ2-7, with D perhaps matching TRBD2 (6 bases). The CDR3 consists of 16 residues. Trimming shortened V by 1 base and J by 6 bases, and 19 bases separated the two germline ends. Germline V gives CDR1 SGHVS, CDR2 FNYEAQ. In DNA, the CDR3 is TGTGCCAGCAGCTTAGGGTATAGTCGGGGGAGTCCCGAGCAGTACTTC. This translates into CASSLGYSRGSPEQYF.

The chain combines TRBV7-2 with TRBJ1-4; no reliable D call. Trimming shortened V by 5 bases and J by 8 bases, and 21 bases separated the two germline ends. Germline values: CDR1 SGHTA, CDR2 FQGNSA. This CDR3 has 16 residues. In DNA, the CDR3 is TGTGCCAGCAGCCTCCTTCCCGGACCCTGGAGAGAAAAACTGTTTTTT. Amino acid sequence: CASSLLPGPWREKLFF.

This chain joins TRBV29-1 and TRBJ2-4; D is undetermined. CDR1 and CDR2 (germline): SQVTM, ANQGSEA. The CDR3 covers 13 residues. Between the trimmed V and J ends, which lost 6 bases and 9 bases, there was a span of 18 bases. The CDR3 protein is CSVQVVLVGIQYF. DNA for the CDR3: TGCAGCGTCCAGGTAGTGCTAGTTGGCATTCAGTACTTC.

This clonotype has more than one count but fewer than ten. This sequence joins TRBV7-3 and TRBJ2-2; D call uncertain. The V and J ends lost 5 bases and 4 bases respectively, with 11 bases between them. The CDR3 has 14 amino acids. Germline CDR1 reads SGHTA; CDR2 reads FQGTGA. The CDR3 protein is CASSQTALTGELFF. As DNA, the CDR3 is TGTGCCAGCAGCCAGACGGCCCTCACCGGGGAGCTGTTTTTT.

The gene calls are TRBV12-3 or TRBV12-4 and TRBJ2-1, with D unresolved. This CDR3 comprises 14 residues. The V end lost 3 bases, the J end lost 2 bases, and 8 bases lay between the germline ends. CDR3 region: CASSFPQTYNEQFF. The DNA of the CDR3 is TGTGCCAGCAGTTTCCCACAGACCTACAATGAGCAGTTCTTC.